This is a list of T cell receptor beta chains from one sample in a study of STAT3 mutations in large granular lymphocyte leukemia. Assay: immunoSEQ multiplex PCR; the TCRdb copy retains only in-frame clones and omits some. There are approximately 42,000 clones in the sample; roughly 77% occur only once, and roughly 0.42% lies in the top ten. Sequencing used PBMCs. These TCRs come from a human donor with T large granular lymphocyte leukemia. Some clones in this sample may be carry-over from other donors' samples. CDR3s include the opening cysteine and the closing phenylalanine or tryptophan. D genes are given only for firm matches. Size values are once, few and many counts, or a class for expanded clones, and some rows have none.

V: TRBV10-3
D: -
length: 13
size: -
J: TRBJ1-5
DNA: TGTGCCATCACGGAGGCTCTCAATCAGCCCCAGCATTTT
CDR3: CAITEALNQPQHF

V: TRBV29-1
D: -
length: 11
size: -
J: TRBJ2-2
DNA: TGCAGCGTTTGGGGTAGCGGGGAGCTGTTTTTT
CDR3: CSVWGSGELFF

V: TRBV27
D: TRBD1
length: 15
size: -
J: TRBJ1-3
DNA: TGTGCCAGCAGTCCGGGACAGGGCCTTGGAAACACCATATATTTT
CDR3: CASSPGQGLGNTIYF

V: TRBV14
D: -
length: 13
size: -
J: TRBJ1-1
DNA: TGTGCCAGCAGCCCCTGGACCGGGCCTGAAGCTTTCTTT
CDR3: CASSPWTGPEAFF

V: TRBV2
D: -
length: 13
size: -
J: TRBJ2-1
DNA: TGTGCCAGCAGGAGTACTAGCCGCTATGAGCAGTTCTTC
CDR3: CASRSTSRYEQFF

V: TRBV2
D: -
length: 14
size: few
J: TRBJ1-5
DNA: TGTGCCAGCAGCGCCGGAAATAGCAATCAGCCCCAGCATTTT
CDR3: CASSAGNSNQPQHF

V: TRBV11-2
D: -
length: 13
size: -
J: TRBJ2-7
DNA: TGTGCCAGCAGCCAGGGACCTGGATACGAGCAGTACTTC
CDR3: CASSQGPGYEQYF

V: TRBV6-6
D: -
length: 14
size: -
J: TRBJ2-7
DNA: TGTGCCAGCAGTACCCGGGACGGAGTCTACGAGCAGTACTTC
CDR3: CASSTRDGVYEQYF

V: TRBV7-6
D: TRBD1
length: 12
size: -
J: TRBJ1-1
DNA: TGTGCCAGCAGCCACGGACAGGGTGAAGCTTTCTTT
CDR3: CASSHGQGEAFF

V: TRBV5-5
D: -
length: 13
size: once
J: TRBJ1-2
DNA: TGTGCCAGCAGCTTGGGGTCGGGAGATGGCTACACCTTC
CDR3: CASSLGSGDGYTF

V: TRBV7-9
D: -
length: 16
size: few
J: TRBJ1-2
DNA: TGTGCCAGCAGCTTATCCGGCCGGCAGGGGACTGGCGGCTACACCTTC
CDR3: CASSLSGRQGTGGYTF

V: TRBV10-1
D: TRBD1
length: 14
size: few
J: TRBJ1-2
DNA: TGCGCCAGCAGTGCTGGACAGGGTACCGATGGCTACACCTTC
CDR3: CASSAGQGTDGYTF

V: TRBV7-9
D: -
length: 15
size: -
J: TRBJ1-2
DNA: TGTGCCAGCAGCTTAGAACAGGGAGCTAACTATGGCTACACCTTC
CDR3: CASSLEQGANYGYTF

V: TRBV12-5
D: TRBD1
length: 13
size: once
J: TRBJ2-5
DNA: TGTGCTAGTGCCCGGGACAGTGAAGAGACCCAGTACTTC
CDR3: CASARDSEETQYF

V: TRBV7-9
D: -
length: 14
size: -
J: TRBJ1-1
DNA: TGTGCCAGCAGCCGTCCCGGACAGAACACTGAAGCTTTCTTT
CDR3: CASSRPGQNTEAFF

V: TRBV11-2
D: -
length: 15
size: few
J: TRBJ2-2
DNA: TGTGCCAGCAGCTCCCTTTCAGGTGGCACCGGGGAGCTGTTTTTT
CDR3: CASSSLSGGTGELFF

V: TRBV7-2
D: TRBD1
length: 14
size: -
J: TRBJ2-2
DNA: TGTGCCGGCCTGGGGAAGGGGGCGACCGGGGAGCTGTTTTTT
CDR3: CAGLGKGATGELFF

V: TRBV29-1
D: TRBD1
length: 13
size: -
J: TRBJ1-1
DNA: TGCAGCACAAAACAGGGGTTGAACACTGAAGCTTTCTTT
CDR3: CSTKQGLNTEAFF

V: TRBV5-1
D: TRBD1
length: 15
size: -
J: TRBJ1-1
DNA: TGCGCCAGCAGCTTGACAGGGGTTATGAACACTGAAGCTTTCTTT
CDR3: CASSLTGVMNTEAFF

V: TRBV10-3
D: TRBD1
length: 14
size: -
J: TRBJ1-6
DNA: TGTGCCATCAGCCCGGACAGGTCGAATTCACCCCTCCACTTT
CDR3: CAISPDRSNSPLHF

V: TRBV5-1
D: -
length: 14
size: -
J: TRBJ1-5
DNA: TGCGCCAGCAGCTGGACCGGGCTGAATCAGCCCCAGCATTTT
CDR3: CASSWTGLNQPQHF

V: TRBV28
D: -
length: 15
size: -
J: TRBJ2-5
DNA: TGTGCCAGCAGTTTGGGGGCACCCGAACAAGAGACCCAGTACTTC
CDR3: CASSLGAPEQETQYF

V: TRBV5-1
D: -
length: 15
size: -
J: TRBJ2-5
DNA: TGCGCCAGCAGTCAACGGTCCAGGTCCCAAGAGACCCAGTACTTC
CDR3: CASSQRSRSQETQYF

V: TRBV6-5
D: -
length: 11
size: -
J: TRBJ1-6
DNA: TGTGCCAGCGGACTCAAATCACCCCTCCACTTT
CDR3: CASGLKSPLHF

V: TRBV6-5
D: -
length: 13
size: -
J: TRBJ1-4
DNA: TGTGCCAGCAGATTGGGCCCTAATGAAAAACTGTTTTTT
CDR3: CASRLGPNEKLFF

V: TRBV14
D: -
length: 13
size: -
J: TRBJ2-7
DNA: TGTGCCAGCAGCCAAGTGACAGACTACGAGCAGTACTTC
CDR3: CASSQVTDYEQYF

V: TRBV28
D: TRBD1
length: 17
size: once
J: TRBJ1-5
DNA: TGTGCCAGCAGTTTCGATCCGGGACAGGGGGCGGATCAGCCCCAGCATTTT
CDR3: CASSFDPGQGADQPQHF

V: TRBV4-1
D: TRBD1
length: 16
size: -
J: TRBJ1-5
DNA: TGCGCCAGCAGCCTATTTGGAGGACAGGGCGATCAGCCCCAGCATTTT
CDR3: CASSLFGGQGDQPQHF

V: TRBV16
D: TRBD1
length: 13
size: -
J: TRBJ1-2
DNA: TGTGCCAGCAGCACGACAGGGTCCAATGGCTACACCTTC
CDR3: CASSTTGSNGYTF

V: TRBV6-5
D: -
length: 13
size: -
J: TRBJ1-5
DNA: TGTGCCAGCACGGGACACGTCAATCAGCCCCAGCATTTT
CDR3: CASTGHVNQPQHF

V: TRBV28
D: -
length: 13
size: -
J: TRBJ2-3
DNA: TGTGCCAGCAGTTTAAGACCGGCAGATACGCAGTATTTT
CDR3: CASSLRPADTQYF

V: TRBV21-1
D: -
length: 16
size: once
J: TRBJ1-2
DNA: TGTGCCAGCAGCAAAGATGCAGGGCGGCGCCTCTATGGCTACACCTTC
CDR3: CASSKDAGRRLYGYTF

V: TRBV5-1
D: TRBD2
length: 14
size: -
J: TRBJ2-5
DNA: TGCGCCAGCAGCGGGGGGGTGATCCAAGAGACCCAGTACTTC
CDR3: CASSGGVIQETQYF